What follows are 9 T cell receptor beta chains derived from one specimen sequenced in a study of CD8 T cells in Susac syndrome. Random hexamers were used to reverse transcribe the RNA input (about 0.5 to 1 ug). Each CDR3 protein is one row after TCRdb ran MiXCR on the immunoSEQ multiplex PCR reads. The repertoire holds about 120,000 distinct CDR3 sequences, roughly 94% seen once, with approximately 0.12% in the top ten. Input material: CD4+ T cells from PBMCs. The receptor source for this set is a human donor with multiple sclerosis.

This rearrangement joins TRBV18 to TRBJ1-1, with 8 bases lining up with TRBD1. Germline V gene data show CDR1 as KGHSH and CDR2 as LQKENI. This CDR3 has 17 residues. Trimming removed 1 base from V and 5 bases from J; junction bases left unmatched: 12. As DNA, the CDR3 is TGTGCCAGCTCACCACTCGAGACAGGGGCGCCGGGGACTGAAGCTTTCTTT. The encoded protein is CASSPLETGAPGTEAFF. The full variable domain, with the rest looked up from reference TRBV18 and TRBJ1-1, is NAGVMQNPRHLVRRRGQEARLRCSPMKGHSHVYWYRQLPEEGLKFMVYLQKENIIDESGMPKERFSAEFPKEGPSILRIQQVVRGDSAAYFCASSPLETGAPGTEAFFGQGTRLTVV.

The DNA of the CDR3 is TGCGCCAGCGGTATGGCCAGGGGGCGTTACACCGGGGAGCTGTTTTTT. Translation: CASGMARGRYTGELFF. This chain uses TRBV23-1 with TRBJ2-2, with 8 positions matching TRBD1. TRBV23-1 is labeled an ORF, and its function is uncertain. This CDR3 has 16 amino acids. The V and J ends lost 8 bases and 3 bases, in that order; junction bases with no gene match: 11.

The rearrangement links TRBV19 to TRBJ2-1; 8 positions agree with TRBD2. This CDR3 has 18 amino acids. The germline CDR1 and CDR2 sequences are LNHDA and SQIVND (reference sequence). V lost 7 bases, J lost 0 bases, and 14 bases stayed unmatched. The CDR3 region has the DNA TGTGCCAGTAAGCGGGAGTCGGGCGCTATACGCTCCTACAATGAGCAGTTCTTC. Encoded protein: CASKRESGAIRSYNEQFF.

The rearrangement uses TRBV18 and TRBJ2-2; D is perhaps TRBD2 (5 bases). This CDR3 has 16 amino acids. The germline V gene encodes CDR1 KGHSH and CDR2 LQKENI. The V end lost 0 bases, the J end lost 2 bases, and 10 bases lay between the germline ends. The CDR3 nucleotides are TGTGCCAGCTCACCACCGGCCGGGGTTAACACCGGGGAGCTGTTTTTT. It translates to CASSPPAGVNTGELFF.

The chain recombines TRBV4-2 with TRBJ1-2, with D perhaps matching TRBD1 (5 bases). The V end lost 0 bases, the J end lost 7 bases, and 12 bases lay between the germline ends. CDR1 LGHNA and CDR2 YNFKEQ come from the germline V gene. The CDR3 contains 14 residues. The CDR3, as DNA: TGTGCCAGCAGCCAAGATCAAGGGGCGGTTGGCTACACCTTC. It encodes CASSQDQGAVGYTF.

This sequence joins TRBV4-1 and TRBJ2-5; D possibly uses TRBD1 or TRBD2 (5 bases each). The CDR3 runs 14 residues. Germline V lookup: CDR1 MGHRA, CDR2 YSYEKL. Trimming left V 4 bases short and J 3 bases short, with 12 bases between. DNA for the CDR3: TGCGCCAGCAGCCTGGGACGGAGCGAAGAGACCCAGTACTTC. Amino acids: CASSLGRSEETQYF.

The V gene is TRBV6-5, the J gene TRBJ1-5; tentatively, D is TRBD1 (5 bases). Germline loops: CDR1 MNHEY, CDR2 SVGAGI. This CDR3 is 17 amino acids long. With 4 bases removed from V and 0 bases from J, the gap between germline ends came to 16 bases. CDR3 protein: CASSSYGGGFSNQPQHF. As DNA, the CDR3 is TGTGCCAGCAGTTCCTACGGGGGAGGATTTAGCAATCAGCCCCAGCATTTT.

The V call is TRBV9, the J call TRBJ1-2, with D perhaps TRBD1 (6 bases). The CDR3 spans 15 residues. Germline CDR1 and CDR2: SGDLS and YYNGEE. Trimming pared 3 bases from V and 2 bases from J, leaving 14 bases between. The CDR3, as DNA: TGTGCCAGCAGCGCCCTAACAGGGACCAACTATGGCTACACCTTC. It codes for CASSALTGTNYGYTF.

J is TRBJ2-6 and V is TRBV14, with a possible D match to TRBD1 (5 bases). This CDR3 contains 18 residues. In germline, CDR1 is SGHDN, CDR2 FVKESK. The ends were cut back, 1 base at V and 0 bases at J, with 13 bases in the middle. The CDR3 nucleotides are TGTGCCAGCAGCCAAGCTCGGACAATCAGCTCTGGGGCCAACGTCCTGACTTTC. This codes for CASSQARTISSGANVLTF.